These 9 T cell receptor beta chains were sequenced from one sample in a study of T cell responses to AZD1222 COVID-19 vaccine. TCRdb's copy holds only in-frame clones and misses some; the assay was immunoSEQ multiplex PCR. The sample has 100,000 to 150,000 clones, 90% seen once. Specimen: peripheral blood, collected on day 0 of AZD1222 vaccination. These receptors were obtained from an adult in good health.

The V call is TRBV7-3, the J call TRBJ2-3, with TRBD2 identical over 9 bases. Germline V gene lookup returns CDR1 SGHTA and CDR2 FQGTGA. J lost 3 bases, V lost 4 bases, and 5 bases had no gene match. The CDR3 extends over 15 amino acids. The CDR3 spells CASSSGLAPTDTQYF. The CDR3 DNA reads TGTGCCAGCAGCTCCGGACTAGCGCCAACAGATACGCAGTATTTT.

The chain employs TRBV6-5 and TRBJ2-7; D might be TRBD1 (6 bases). CDR1 MNHEY and CDR2 SVGAGI come from the germline V gene. Between the trimmed V and J ends, which lost 6 bases and 2 bases, there was a span of 17 bases. This CDR3 spans 15 amino acids. CDR3: CASSQGGTGTYEQYF. CDR3 nucleotide sequence: TGTGCCAGCAGCCAAGGGGGAACAGGAACCTACGAGCAGTACTTC.

The chain recombines TRBV28 with TRBJ1-5; TRBD1 is a possible D gene (6 bases). The CDR3 extends over 15 amino acids. V was shortened by 2 bases and J by 7 bases, with 15 bases between the two germline ends. Germline assignment: CDR1 MDHEN and CDR2 SYDVKM. CDR3 nucleotide sequence: TGTGCCAGCAGTTTAATGGGCAGGGGCGGACAGCCCCAGCATTTT. Its translation is CASSLMGRGGQPQHF.

The chain links TRBV7-7 to TRBJ2-5; D is possibly TRBD1 or TRBD2 (5 bases each). The CDR3 consists of 15 residues. CDR1 SSHAT and CDR2 FNYEAQ come from the germline V gene (reference sequence). The V end was cut by 4 bases, the J end by 3 bases, with 15 bases between. The CDR3 sequence is CASSSSPGREETQYF. CDR3 sequence (DNA): TGTGCCAGCAGCTCCTCTCCGGGACGGGAAGAGACCCAGTACTTC.

The chain uses TRBV28 and TRBJ1-5; no clear D. Germline CDR1 reads MDHEN; CDR2 reads SYDVKM. Trimming removed 5 bases from V and 1 base from J, with 9 bases in between. CDR3 size: 14 residues. Here the CDR3 reads CASSPEISNQPQHF. In DNA form, the CDR3 reads TGTGCCAGCAGTCCGGAAATCAGCAATCAGCCCCAGCATTTT.

The chain employs TRBV7-9 and TRBJ2-1; a weak D match, TRBD1 (5 bases). This CDR3 is built from 11 residues. Trimming removed 2 bases from V and 15 bases from J, with 11 bases in between. CDR1 is SEHNR and CDR2 is FQNEAQ in the germline V gene (reference sequence). This CDR3 is CASSLYQGGFF. The CDR3 DNA is TGTGCCAGCAGCTTATACCAGGGCGGGTTCTTC. The full variable domain, with the rest looked up from reference TRBV7-9 and TRBJ2-1, is DTGVSQNPRHKITKRGQNVTFRCDPISEHNRLYWYRQTLGQGPEFLTYFQNEAQLEKSRLLSDRFSAERPKGSFSTLEIQRTEQGDSAMYLCASSLYQGGFFGPGTRLTVL.

The chain has TRBV30 and TRBJ1-2; 11 bases fit TRBD1. V lost 0 bases to trimming and J lost 8 bases; unmatched junction nucleotides: 8. CDR1 and CDR2 (germline): GTSNPN, SVGIG (reference sequence). The CDR3 has 15 amino acids. CDR3 region: CAWSVLGTGGGGYTF. The CDR3 coding sequence is TGTGCCTGGAGTGTACTTGGGACAGGGGGAGGAGGCTACACCTTC.

This clone was seen just once. The CDR3 nucleotides are TGTGCCAGCAGTTTGGGTGGACTAGCACTCAATGAGCAGTTCTTC. As protein: CASSLGGLALNEQFF. The chain joins TRBV28 to TRBJ2-1; 8 nucleotides match TRBD2. V lost 3 bases to trimming and J lost 6 bases; unmatched junction nucleotides: 7. Per the germline V gene, CDR1 is MDHEN and CDR2 is SYDVKM. The CDR3 sequence is 15 residues long. Full variable domain (outside the CDR3, taken from reference TRBV28 and TRBJ2-1): DVKVTQSSRYLVKRTGEKVFLECVQDMDHENMFWYRQDPGLGLRLIYFSYDVKMKEKGDIPEGYSVSREKKERFSLILESASTNQTSMYLCASSLGGLALNEQFFGPGTRLTVL.

The gene calls are TRBV5-1 and TRBJ1-1; a weak D match, TRBD1 (5 bases). The CDR3 consists of 13 residues. Germline lookup yields CDR1 SGHRS and CDR2 YFSETQ. V was pared by 0 bases and J by 6 bases, with 9 bases between. The CDR3 nucleotides read TGCGCCAGCAGCTTGGCGCGGGGCGCTGAAGCTTTCTTT. Its translation: CASSLARGAEAFF. The complete variable domain, with remaining parts taken from reference TRBV5-1 and TRBJ1-1, reads KAGVTQTPRYLIKTRGQQVTLSCSPISGHRSVSWYQQTPGQGLQFLFEYFSETQRNKGNFPGRFSGRQFSNSRSEMNVSTLELGDSALYLCASSLARGAEAFFGQGTRLTVV.